A selection of T cell receptor beta chains follows, all from one sample in a study of graft-versus-host responses after intestinal transplantation. No antigen is known for these receptors. The method was immunoSEQ multiplex PCR; TCRdb's version includes in-frame clones alone and lacks a portion of them. The table lists about 88,000 clones, 80% to 95% of them singletons. The material was unstimulated CD4+ T cells sorted from spleen or lymph node cells, obtained before intestinal transplant. All receptors derive from a human donor who received an intestinal transplant. The CDR3 runs from the conserved cysteine through the conserved F or W. D genes are given only for firm matches. Not all rows give a size; the values are once, few, many and, for expanded clones, a class.

v_gene,d_gene,abundance,j_gene,CDR3aa,CDR3nt
TRBV6-4,-,-,TRBJ2-7,CASSDSIKGKWSYEQYF,TGTGCCAGCAGTGACTCCATCAAGGGTAAGTGGTCCTACGAGCAGTACTTC
TRBV4-1,-,-,TRBJ1-1,CASSQDPDSNLGAFF,TGCGCCAGCAGCCAAGACCCGGACAGCAATCTTGGCGCTTTCTTT
TRBV25-1,-,-,TRBJ2-5,CASSEYSFGTAEGETQYF,TGTGCCAGCAGTGAATATAGTTTCGGAACAGCTGAGGGTGAGACCCAGTACTTC
TRBV11-3,-,-,TRBJ1-4,CASSLGPNEKLFF,TGTGCCAGCAGCTTAGGCCCTAATGAAAAACTGTTTTTT
TRBV19,-,-,TRBJ1-1,CASSIRDPLNTEAFF,TGTGCCAGCTCGATCAGGGACCCCTTGAACACTGAAGCTTTCTTT
TRBV5-5,-,-,TRBJ1-2,CASSSVLGGSGYTF,TGTGCCAGCAGCTCCGTCTTAGGGGGGTCAGGCTACACCTTC
TRBV14,-,-,TRBJ2-7,CASSPNTPGQGGYEQYF,TGTGCCAGCAGCCCAAATACACCGGGACAAGGGGGCTACGAGCAGTACTTC
TRBV6-5,-,-,TRBJ2-5,CASSSRPGGETQYF,TGTGCCAGCAGTTCTCGGCCTGGGGGGGAGACCCAGTACTTC
TRBV18,-,-,TRBJ2-2,CASSPARELGTGELFF,TGTGCCAGCTCACCAGCCCGGGAGCTCGGCACCGGGGAGCTGTTTTTT
TRBV5-3,TRBD2,-,TRBJ2-7,CARRHRTSGREEQYF,TGTGCCAGAAGACACAGAACTAGCGGGAGGGAAGAGCAGTACTTC
TRBV27,TRBD2,-,TRBJ2-1,CASSPAIGGGGSYNEQFF,TGTGCCAGCAGTCCGGCGATTGGGGGGGGAGGAAGCTACAATGAGCAGTTCTTC
TRBV7-9,-,-,TRBJ2-2,CASSLSVSTGELFF,TGTGCCAGCAGCTTATCAGTGTCTACCGGGGAGCTGTTTTTT
TRBV7-2,-,-,TRBJ2-2,CASSSYLYTGELFF,TGTGCCAGCAGCTCCTACTTGTACACCGGGGAGCTGTTTTTT
TRBV6-5,-,-,TRBJ2-5,CASSPSRGRVETQYF,TGTGCCAGCAGTCCATCCAGAGGCCGGGTGGAGACCCAGTACTTC
TRBV9,-,-,TRBJ1-6,CASSVEVRNSPLHF,TGTGCCAGCAGCGTAGAAGTCCGCAATTCACCCCTCCACTTT
TRBV6-5,TRBD1,-,TRBJ2-5,CASSYSDRGLGETQYF,TGTGCCAGCAGTTACTCGGACAGGGGGCTCGGGGAGACCCAGTACTTC
TRBV7-8,TRBD1,-,TRBJ2-1,CASSKGGRGRAAYNEQFF,TGTGCCAGCAGCAAAGGGGGCCGGGGCAGGGCCGCATACAATGAGCAGTTCTTC
TRBV15,TRBD2,-,TRBJ2-3,CATSREGRLAGGTDTQYF,TGTGCCACCAGCAGAGAGGGGAGACTAGCGGGAGGAACAGATACGCAGTATTTT
TRBV5-1,TRBD2,-,TRBJ2-5,CASSLSSAGFRETQYF,TGCGCCAGCAGCTTGAGTTCAGCGGGATTTAGAGAGACCCAGTACTTC
TRBV19,TRBD2,-,TRBJ2-2,CASSGFPGLAGEIGTGELFF,TGTGCCAGTAGTGGCTTTCCGGGACTAGCGGGAGAAATTGGGACCGGGGAGCTGTTTTTT
TRBV19,-,-,TRBJ1-1,CASRLRGAQGFTEAFF,TGTGCCAGTAGGCTTCGGGGGGCGCAGGGGTTCACTGAAGCTTTCTTT
TRBV5-1,-,-,TRBJ2-7,CASSLGTSLGQYF,TGCGCCAGCAGCTTGGGTACGTCACTCGGGCAGTACTTC
TRBV18,TRBD1,-,TRBJ1-1,CASSPQRQGMNTEAFF,TGTGCCAGCTCACCACAAAGACAGGGGATGAACACTGAAGCTTTCTTT
TRBV6-1,TRBD2,few,TRBJ2-7,CASSGPGTSSYEQYF,TGTGCCAGCAGTGGCCCCGGGACTAGCTCCTACGAGCAGTACTTC
TRBV9,-,-,TRBJ1-6,CASSVKADSPLHF,TGTGCCAGCAGCGTAAAGGCGGATTCACCCCTCCACTTT
TRBV5-4,-,-,TRBJ2-7,CASSLRASSYEQYF,TGTGCCAGCAGCTTGCGCGCTAGCTCCTACGAGCAGTACTTC
TRBV5-4,TRBD1,-,TRBJ2-7,CASSPGQGVLQRYEQYF,TGTGCCAGCAGTCCCGGACAGGGGGTGCTACAACGCTACGAGCAGTACTTC
TRBV11-2,-,-,TRBJ1-6,CASSLQEMTPLHF,TGTGCCAGCAGCTTACAGGAAATGACACCCCTCCACTTT
TRBV5-5,-,-,TRBJ2-7,CASSSSPNPVQYF,TGTGCCAGCAGCTCTAGTCCCAACCCCGTGCAGTACTTC
TRBV6-6,-,-,TRBJ1-4,CASRLDLATTNEKLFF,TGTGCCAGCCGCCTCGACCTAGCTACAACTAATGAAAAACTGTTTTTT
TRBV10-1,-,-,TRBJ1-1,CASSSRSTEAFF,TGCGCCAGCAGTTCAAGGAGCACTGAAGCTTTCTTT
TRBV7-9,TRBD1,-,TRBJ2-1,CASSTDRGRSSYNEQFF,TGTGCCAGCAGCACGGACAGGGGGAGAAGCTCCTACAATGAGCAGTTCTTC
TRBV5-1,-,-,TRBJ1-2,CASSFGVDYGYTF,TGCGCCAGCAGCTTCGGGGTTGACTATGGCTACACCTTC
TRBV21-1,-,-,TRBJ2-7,CASSPQQGAHEQYF,TGTGCCAGCAGCCCCCAACAGGGGGCGCACGAGCAGTACTTC
TRBV28,TRBD2,-,TRBJ2-5,CASSLNGGSKTQYF,TGTGCCAGCAGTTTAAATGGCGGGAGCAAGACCCAGTACTTC
TRBV4-1,TRBD2,-,TRBJ2-7,CASSQDEGGRLAAHYEQYF,TGCGCCAGCAGCCAAGATGAGGGGGGGAGACTAGCGGCGCACTACGAGCAGTACTTC
TRBV5-1,-,-,TRBJ2-5,CASSLAQGRETQYF,TGCGCCAGCAGCTTGGCCCAGGGGCGCGAGACCCAGTACTTC
TRBV28,-,-,TRBJ1-1,CASSLLGGASTEAFF,TGTGCCAGCAGTTTATTGGGCGGGGCGAGCACTGAAGCTTTCTTT
TRBV6-1,-,-,TRBJ1-2,CASSARVNYGYTF,TGTGCCAGCAGTGCCAGGGTCAACTATGGCTACACCTTC
TRBV30,TRBD1,-,TRBJ2-7,CAGHRPGQGIYEQYF,TGTGCCGGACACAGACCGGGACAGGGAATCTACGAGCAGTACTTC
TRBV6-5,-,-,TRBJ1-5,CASSERQISATQHF,TGTGCCAGCAGTGAACGACAGATATCAGCGACCCAGCATTTT
TRBV28,TRBD1,-,TRBJ2-1,CAIGQGAAYNEQFF,TGTGCCATCGGACAGGGGGCTGCCTACAATGAGCAGTTCTTC
TRBV5-1,TRBD1,-,TRBJ2-1,CASSLSGQGGQFF,TGCGCCAGCAGCCTCTCAGGACAGGGAGGGCAGTTCTTC
TRBV4-2,TRBD1,-,TRBJ2-1,CASSQSGQANEQFF,TGTGCCAGCAGCCAATCCGGACAGGCAAATGAGCAGTTCTTC
TRBV7-8,-,-,TRBJ2-5,CASSVPDHSGQYF,TGTGCCAGCAGCGTTCCCGACCATTCGGGGCAGTACTTC
TRBV7-9,TRBD2,once,TRBJ2-2,CASSFPVGGLAVGGELFF,TGTGCCAGCAGCTTCCCCGTGGGGGGACTAGCGGTCGGCGGGGAGCTGTTTTTT
TRBV4-1,-,-,TRBJ1-4,CASSQDFGGAIEKLFF,TGCGCCAGCAGCCAAGATTTTGGGGGGGCAATTGAAAAACTGTTTTTT
TRBV25-1,-,-,TRBJ1-2,CASSESGQHSYGYTF,TGTGCCAGCAGTGAATCCGGGCAGCACAGCTATGGCTACACCTTC
TRBV4-2,-,-,TRBJ1-1,CASSQMGERAEAFF,TGTGCCAGCAGCCAGATGGGGGAGAGGGCTGAAGCTTTCTTT
TRBV5-1,TRBD1,-,TRBJ2-6,CASSSGQGEPSGANVLTF,TGCGCCAGCAGCTCTGGACAGGGGGAACCATCTGGGGCCAACGTCCTGACTTTC
TRBV7-3,-,-,TRBJ2-5,CANRDFQETQYF,TGTGCCAACCGGGACTTCCAAGAGACCCAGTACTTC
TRBV5-8,TRBD1,-,TRBJ2-5,CASSLSNRGSGTQYF,TGTGCCAGCAGCTTGTCTAACAGGGGTTCAGGGACCCAGTACTTC
TRBV28,-,-,TRBJ1-1,CASRIGGGTEAFF,TGTGCCAGTCGAATAGGGGGGGGCACTGAAGCTTTCTTT
TRBV25-1,-,once,TRBJ2-1,CASSEDIRGQFF,TGTGCCAGCAGTGAAGACATTCGGGGGCAGTTCTTC
TRBV11-2,-,-,TRBJ1-2,CASSLGSGTGGYTF,TGTGCCAGCAGTTTGGGGTCTGGGACTGGAGGCTACACCTTC